The clone carrying this T cell receptor beta chain was found many times. The antigen remains undetermined. The entry originates in a study of T cells in Graves' hyperthyroidism and ophthalmopathy. Study results and caveats: Patients with ophthalmopathy were separated from those with stable hyperthyroidism by a 13 V-J model. The model's output predicted ophthalmopathy at a median of about 6.5 months prior to onset. Most thyroid clonotypes that were expanded above 0.001 also turned up in blood.

The CDR3 is 14 amino acids. Between the trimmed V and J ends, which lost 1 base and 5 bases, there was a span of 11 bases. CDR1 is SGHTA and CDR2 is FQGNSA in the germline V gene. Researchers amplified the TCR beta CDR3 regions from RNA transcripts. First-round RT-PCR targeting the TCR CDR3 was performed with the HTBI primer set. TCRdb itself ran the multiplex PCR reads through MiXCR, one entry per CDR3 protein. Altogether fewer than 650,000 distinct CDR3 sequences are present, roughly 14% being singletons, with the ten largest covering 5.8%. This chain links TRBV7-2 with TRBJ2-5; D is unclear. Sequencing was performed on blood. This clonotype was obtained from a woman aged 25 to 45 with Graves' hyperthyroidism that later progressed to Graves' ophthalmopathy. CDR3 DNA: TGTGCCAGCAGCTTAGACACGGCTCGGGAGACCCAGTACTTC. It codes for CASSLDTARETQYF.